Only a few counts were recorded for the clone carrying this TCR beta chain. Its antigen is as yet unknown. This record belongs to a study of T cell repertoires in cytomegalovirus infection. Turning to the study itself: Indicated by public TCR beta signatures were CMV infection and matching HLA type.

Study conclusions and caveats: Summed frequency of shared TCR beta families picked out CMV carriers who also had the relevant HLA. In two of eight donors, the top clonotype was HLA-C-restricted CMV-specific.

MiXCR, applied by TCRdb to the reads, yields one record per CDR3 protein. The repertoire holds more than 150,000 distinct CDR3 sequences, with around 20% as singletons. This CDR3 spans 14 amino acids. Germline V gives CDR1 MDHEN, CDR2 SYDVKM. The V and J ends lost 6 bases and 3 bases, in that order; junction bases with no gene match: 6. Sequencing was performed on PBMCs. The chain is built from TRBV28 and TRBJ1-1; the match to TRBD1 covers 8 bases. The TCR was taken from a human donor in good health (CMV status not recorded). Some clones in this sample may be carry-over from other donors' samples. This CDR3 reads CASRWTGWDTEAFF. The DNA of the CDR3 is TGTGCCAGCAGGTGGACAGGGTGGGACACTGAAGCTTTCTTT.